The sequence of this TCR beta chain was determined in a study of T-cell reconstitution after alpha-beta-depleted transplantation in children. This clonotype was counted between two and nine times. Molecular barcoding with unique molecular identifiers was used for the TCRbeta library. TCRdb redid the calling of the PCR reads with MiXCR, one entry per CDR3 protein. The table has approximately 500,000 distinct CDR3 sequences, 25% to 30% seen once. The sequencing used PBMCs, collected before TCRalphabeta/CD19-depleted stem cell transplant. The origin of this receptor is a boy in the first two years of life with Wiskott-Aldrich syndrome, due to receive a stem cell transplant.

In DNA, the CDR3 is TGTGCCAGCAGCTTCATTTCGGCAACGCACACTGAAGCTTTCTTT. Translation gives CASSFISATHTEAFF. The rearrangement links TRBV7-2 to TRBJ1-1; D is unresolved. Trimming pared 3 bases from V and 3 bases from J, leaving 14 bases between. The germline gives CDR1 SGHTA, CDR2 FQGNSA. The CDR3 loop spans 15 amino acids.